Described below is a single T cell receptor beta chain sequence and its context. This specimen comes from a study of T-cell reconstitution after alpha-beta-depleted transplantation in children. Unique molecular identifiers featured in how the TCRbeta library was prepared. TCRdb reprocessed the PCR reads via MiXCR and lists one record per CDR3 protein. The table has almost 500,000 distinct CDR3 sequences, about an eighth seen once. This specimen consisted of PBMCs from the stem cell graft donor, obtained from the stem cell graft. This receptor was identified in a human donor who donated a stem cell graft to a child with combined immunodeficiency.

The CDR3, as DNA: TGTGCCAGCAGTTTAGGAGGGGGGGTAGATACGCAGTATTTT. This gives the protein CASSLGGGVDTQYF. V is TRBV12-3 or TRBV12-4 and J is TRBJ2-3; possible D gene TRBD2, 7 bases. The CDR3 contains 14 residues. V was clipped by 1 base and J by 5 bases, with 10 bases between them.